These 14 T cell receptor beta chains were all obtained from the same sample, sequenced in a study of blood T cell repertoires in COVID-19. Clones were sequenced by immunoSEQ multiplex PCR, and TCRdb holds only the in-frame ones, with some missing. This repertoire shows roughly 160,000 clones, over 65% found once; its top ten account for under 3.5%. Sequenced material: peripheral blood. These receptors originate from an elderly woman with acute or convalescent COVID-19.

V is TRBV19 and J is TRBJ2-3; no reliable D call. Trimming shortened V by 6 bases and J by 6 bases, and 10 bases separated the two germline ends. Germline assignment: CDR1 LNHDA and CDR2 SQIVND (reference sequence). There are 12 residues in the CDR3. The CDR3 DNA follows: TGTGCCAGTAGGGGTCTGGGCGATACGCAGTATTTT. Protein product: CASRGLGDTQYF.

V is TRBV27 and J is TRBJ2-1; 9 bases agree with TRBD1. V was clipped by 5 bases and J by 7 bases; unmatched bases: 9. Per the germline V gene, CDR1 is MNHEY and CDR2 is SMNVEV (reference sequence). The CDR3 has 15 amino acids. CDR3 sequence: CASSMLQGAGNEQFF. The CDR3 nucleotides are TGTGCCAGCAGTATGTTACAGGGGGCTGGGAATGAGCAGTTCTTC.

The chain has TRBV3-1 (or the pseudogene TRBV3-2) and TRBJ2-1; maybe TRBD2 (5 bases). This CDR3 spans 14 amino acids. Germline V gives CDR1 LGHDT, CDR2 YNNKEL (reference sequence). Trimming cost V 4 bases and J 9 bases, with 16 bases left between them. The CDR3 DNA sequence: TGTGCCAGCAGCCCCTCCTCGGGGTTCAGTGAGCAGTTCTTC. It yields the protein CASSPSSGFSEQFF.

This clone was detected once. The chain has TRBV19 and TRBJ2-2, with unresolved D. The V gene lost 1 base and the J gene lost 5 bases, with 11 bases spanning the gap. The CDR3 covers 15 residues. CDR1 and CDR2 from the germline V gene are LNHDA and SQIVND (reference sequence). This chain's CDR3 is CASSIVTFGTGELFF. DNA for the CDR3: TGTGCCAGTAGTATAGTCACGTTCGGGACCGGGGAGCTGTTTTTT.

The chain combines TRBV5-6 with TRBJ2-7; D might be TRBD1 (6 bases). The length of the CDR3 is 17 residues. V was clipped by 4 bases and J by 0 bases, with 20 bases between them. Looked up from germline, CDR1 is SGHDT and CDR2 is YYEEEE. The CDR3 sequence is CASSRPMTGPFSYEQYF. The CDR3 DNA reads as TGTGCCAGCAGCCGACCCATGACAGGTCCCTTCTCCTACGAGCAGTACTTC.

The J gene is TRBJ1-6, the V gene TRBV4-1; TRBD1 matches at 8 bases. This CDR3 has 15 residues. The germline V gene encodes CDR1 MGHRA and CDR2 YSYEKL. V lost 0 bases to trimming and J lost 6 bases; unmatched junction nucleotides: 1. CDR3 amino acids: CASSQEQGGNSPLHF. DNA of the CDR3: TGCGCCAGCAGCCAAGAACAGGGGGGTAATTCACCCCTCCACTTT.

The gene calls are TRBV24-1 and TRBJ2-5, with 7 nucleotides matching TRBD1. V dropped 4 bases and J dropped 5; count of bases not matched to a gene: 9. Looked up from germline, CDR1 is KGHDR and CDR2 is SFDVKD. The CDR3 sequence is 15 residues long. CDR3 in DNA: TGTGCCACCAGTGACCCGGGAACAGGGGTGGAGACCCAGTACTTC. Encoded protein: CATSDPGTGVETQYF.

This sequence joins TRBV5-1 and TRBJ2-7; TRBD2 might be the D (6 bases). This CDR3 region has 14 residues. Trimming shortened V by 5 bases and J by 0 bases, and 12 bases separated the two germline ends. Germline loops: CDR1 SGHRS, CDR2 YFSETQ. CDR3: CASRLQTSSYEQYF. In DNA form, the CDR3 reads TGCGCCAGCAGGCTGCAGACTAGCTCCTACGAGCAGTACTTC.

The chain recombines TRBV27 with TRBJ2-7, with TRBD2 identical over 10 bases. The CDR3 is 14 residues long. The germline V gene encodes CDR1 MNHEY and CDR2 SMNVEV (reference sequence). The V and J ends lost 3 bases and 4 bases, in that order; junction bases with no gene match: 3. CDR3 DNA sequence: TGTGCCAGCAGTTTCTCTAGCGGGAGTTACGAGCAGTACTTC. The encoded protein is CASSFSSGSYEQYF.

The CDR3 reads CASSLRTRGSKDEQFF. The DNA of the CDR3 is TGTGCCAGTAGTCTAAGGACACGCGGATCAAAAGATGAGCAGTTCTTC. The chain has TRBV19 and TRBJ2-1, with D possibly TRBD1 on 5 matching bases. The ends were cut back, 5 bases at V and 8 bases at J, with 22 bases in the middle. This CDR3 comprises 16 residues. CDR1 LNHDA and CDR2 SQIVND come from the germline V gene (reference sequence).

This clone was counted between two and nine times. V and J are TRBV10-3 and TRBJ1-2; D not resolved. Deletions cut 3 bases from V and 4 bases from J, with 21 bases between. The CDR3 has 17 residues. Germline values: CDR1 ENHRY, CDR2 SYGVKD. This chain's CDR3 is CAISDELGRSRSYGYTF. The CDR3, as DNA: TGTGCCATCAGTGACGAGTTGGGGAGGTCAAGATCCTATGGCTACACCTTC.

This sequence joins TRBV19 and TRBJ2-7; 7 bases are a match to TRBD1. V was pared by 4 bases and J by 6 bases, with 12 bases of the junction left unmatched. The length of the CDR3 is 15 residues. Germline V gene data show CDR1 as LNHDA and CDR2 as SQIVND (reference sequence). DNA of the CDR3: TGTGCCAGTAGTAAACGACAGGGATCAACCCGCGAGCAGTACTTC. The encoded protein is CASSKRQGSTREQYF.

This chain joins TRBV28 and TRBJ2-1; 11 nucleotides line up with TRBD2. V trimming: 4 bases; J trimming: 3 bases; junction bases outside the gene matches: 5. CDR3 length: 16 amino acids. The germline gives CDR1 MDHEN, CDR2 SYDVKM. This CDR3 reads CASSSLAGVYYNEQFF. The CDR3, as DNA: TGTGCCAGCAGTTCACTAGCGGGAGTTTACTACAATGAGCAGTTCTTC.

V usage is TRBV7-8 and J usage is TRBJ2-7; 9 bases match TRBD2. CDR1 SGHVS and CDR2 FQNEAQ come from the germline V gene. This CDR3 region has 18 residues. Trimming cost V 1 base and J 0 bases; bases outside gene matches: 10. CDR3 loop: CASSLVWGSGSNSYEQYF. DNA of the CDR3: TGTGCCAGCAGCTTAGTTTGGGGTAGCGGGAGTAACTCCTACGAGCAGTACTTC.